One sample yielded the 14 T cell receptor beta chains listed below, sequenced in a study of human T cells and chemical hapten exposure. TCRdb ran MiXCR on the RACE reads and lists one entry per CDR3 protein. Of approximately 52,000 distinct CDR3 sequences in the sample, about 10% were seen once. Documented time point: patch test 1, 2 weeks after DPC sensitization. Treatment given: therapeutic diphenylcyclopropenone sensitization with weekly scalp DPC. The study extracted total RNA from unfractionated whole blood. The source material was whole blood, sampled in connection with sensitization to the hapten diphenylcyclopropenone (DPC). These receptors were collected from a woman aged 40 to 49 with alopecia areata. Some clones in this sample may be carry-over from other donors' samples.

The gene calls are TRBV7-2 and TRBJ2-3; no clear D. Germline assignment: CDR1 SGHTA and CDR2 FQGNSA. The V gene lost 5 bases and the J gene lost 0 bases, with 12 bases spanning the gap. The CDR3 loop spans 15 amino acids. The CDR3 protein is CASSAHYLSTDTQYF. The CDR3 DNA is TGTGCCAGCAGCGCCCACTACCTCAGCACAGATACGCAGTATTTT.

The chain joins TRBV24-1 to TRBJ2-2, with D perhaps given as TRBD1 or TRBD2 (5 bases each). V was trimmed by 7 bases and J by 1 base, leaving 18 bases between them. This CDR3 spans 17 amino acids. Germline V gene data show CDR1 as KGHDR and CDR2 as SFDVKD. Here the CDR3 DNA reads TGTGCCACCAGGGAACCCGTGGGACGGGGGAACACCGGGGAGCTGTTTTTT. Its translation is CATREPVGRGNTGELFF.

At least ten counts were recorded for this clonotype. The gene calls are TRBV12-3 or TRBV12-4 and TRBJ2-4; D is ambiguous. The CDR3 covers 13 residues. V dropped 6 bases and J dropped 5 bases, with 11 bases sitting between them. The CDR3 DNA is TGTGCCAGCAGCTATTCGGCGGAAAACATTCAGTACTTC. Translated: CASSYSAENIQYF.

With regard to this clonotype: A much larger clone differs from this one at a single base, so this may be a read error. This chain uses TRBV11-2 with TRBJ2-7, with no clear D. CDR3 length equals 14 residues. The germline V gene encodes CDR1 SGHAT and CDR2 FQNNGV. CDR3 loop: CASSLDWTHYEQHF. CDR3 coding DNA: TGTGCCAGCAGCTTAGATTGGACGCACTACGAGCAGCACTTC.

The chain is built from TRBV2 and TRBJ2-3; either TRBD1 or TRBD2 may supply D (6 bases each). This CDR3 has 15 residues. V shed 6 bases and J shed 4 bases, with 17 bases lying between them. Germline values: CDR1 SNHLY, CDR2 FYNNEI. The CDR3 protein is CASRGGHQAADTQYF. The CDR3 DNA sequence: TGTGCCAGCAGGGGGGGCCACCAGGCAGCAGATACGCAGTATTTT.

In its sample, this clonotype was seen many times. The genes are TRBV5-1 and TRBJ1-2, with D perhaps TRBD1 (6 bases). The V end was cut by 4 bases, the J end by 6 bases, with 13 bases between. This CDR3 has 13 amino acids. Germline V gives CDR1 SGHRS, CDR2 YFSETQ. CDR3 sequence (DNA): TGCGCCAGCAGCCGACAGGTTTTAGATGGCTACACCTTC. Translation: CASSRQVLDGYTF.

In its sample, this clonotype was seen a few times. This chain links TRBV15 with TRBJ2-1; D unclear. V was trimmed by 11 bases and J by 7 bases, leaving 6 bases between them. There are 9 residues in the CDR3. Germline CDR1 is LNHNV and CDR2 is YYDKDF (reference sequence). CDR3 region: CAPANEQFF. CDR3 sequence (DNA): TGTGCCCCGGCTAATGAGCAGTTCTTC.

Within the sample, this clonotype is medium-sized. CDR3 bases: TGTGCCAGCAGCTTAGTTGGGCTCGATACGCAGTATTTT. Its protein is CASSLVGLDTQYF. The chain recombines TRBV11-2 with TRBJ2-3; no firm D call. This CDR3 is built from 13 residues. The germline gives CDR1 SGHAT, CDR2 FQNNGV. V gave up 1 base and J gave up 6 bases, with 8 bases separating them.

This clonotype was seen only a few times. J is TRBJ2-1 and V is TRBV3-1, with 7 positions matching TRBD2. The CDR3 is 15 residues long. Trimming took 4 bases from V and 7 from J; bases not matched to a gene: 10. Germline V gene lookup returns CDR1 LGHDT and CDR2 YNNKEL (reference sequence). This chain's CDR3 is CASSLFAGAGNEQFF. CDR3 nucleotides: TGTGCCAGCAGCCTCTTTGCGGGAGCAGGGAATGAGCAGTTCTTC.

In this sample, this clonotype turned up a few times. The V and J genes are TRBV27 and TRBJ2-2; D possibly corresponds to TRBD2 (6 bases). The CDR3 spans 14 residues. V shed 6 bases and J shed 6 bases, with 14 bases lying between them. CDR1 MNHEY and CDR2 SMNVEV come from the germline V gene (reference sequence). The CDR3 region is CASSRLVPPGELFF. The CDR3 nucleotides read TGTGCCAGCAGCCGACTAGTTCCCCCCGGGGAGCTGTTTTTT.

With respect to this clonotype: Relative to the germline gene, one junction end is altered; a read error may explain this. The chain employs TRBV7-7 and TRBJ2-1; maybe TRBD2 (6 bases). The germline gives CDR1 SSHAT, CDR2 FNYEAQ (reference sequence). The CDR3 has 13 amino acids. The CDR3 region is CASSPKPMGLQFF. The CDR3 region has the DNA TGTGCTAGCAGCCCAAAACCAATGGGACTCCAGTTCTTC.

The V call is TRBV7-9, the J call TRBJ2-3; D gene unclear. Germline V gene data show CDR1 as SEHNR and CDR2 as FQNEAQ (reference sequence). V lost 2 bases and J lost 0, with 12 bases in between. There are 16 residues in the CDR3. This CDR3 reads CASSLRPGVSTDTQYF. Written as DNA, the CDR3 is TGTGCCAGCAGCTTACGGCCAGGAGTGAGCACAGATACGCAGTATTTT.

This clonotype has only a few counts. The V call is TRBV11-3, the J call TRBJ1-2; the match to TRBD1 covers 9 bases. The CDR3 extends over 16 amino acids. V gave up 0 bases and J gave up 7 bases; unmatched junction bases: 9. Germline V gives CDR1 SGHNT, CDR2 YENEEA. DNA of the CDR3: TGTGCCAGCAGCTTAGACGCCGGGACAGGGTATGGTGGCTACACCTTC. Its translation is CASSLDAGTGYGGYTF.

This clonotype was recorded many times. The rearrangement joins TRBV5-6 to TRBJ1-1; 9 bases match TRBD1. Germline values: CDR1 SGHDT, CDR2 YYEEEE. The CDR3 sequence is 17 residues long. V trimming: 0 bases; J trimming: 3 bases; junction bases outside the gene matches: 9. CDR3 DNA sequence: TGTGCCAGCAGCTTGGTAACCGGGACAGGGTCTTACACTGAAGCTTTCTTT. Translated: CASSLVTGTGSYTEAFF.